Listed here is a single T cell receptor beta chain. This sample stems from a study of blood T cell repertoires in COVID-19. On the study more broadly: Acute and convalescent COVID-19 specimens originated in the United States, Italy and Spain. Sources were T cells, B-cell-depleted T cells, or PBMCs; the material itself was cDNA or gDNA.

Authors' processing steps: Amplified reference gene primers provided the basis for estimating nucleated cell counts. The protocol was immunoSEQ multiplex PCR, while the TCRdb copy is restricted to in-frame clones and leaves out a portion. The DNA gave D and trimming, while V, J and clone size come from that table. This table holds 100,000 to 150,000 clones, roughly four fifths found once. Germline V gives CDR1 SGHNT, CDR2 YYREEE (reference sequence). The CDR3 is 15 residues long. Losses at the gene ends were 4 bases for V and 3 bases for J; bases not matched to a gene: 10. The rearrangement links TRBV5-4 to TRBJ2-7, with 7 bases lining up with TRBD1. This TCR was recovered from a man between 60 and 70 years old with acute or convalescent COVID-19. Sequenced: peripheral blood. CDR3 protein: CASSRKGDSGYEQYF. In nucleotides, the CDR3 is TGTGCCAGCAGCAGGAAAGGGGACAGTGGCTACGAGCAGTACTTC.